This TCR beta chain was identified in a study of glioma-infiltrating T cells after dendritic cell vaccination. The primer mix had 60 V beta and 13 J beta primers. Generated by immunoSEQ multiplex PCR, the TCRdb table keeps only in-frame clones and is missing some. The sample gives approximately 85,000 clones, 85% of which show up once; about 8.5% is in the top ten. Time point meaning: after dendritic cell vaccination, including at tumor progression/relapse. Only patients with spare fresh-frozen tumor and over two years of follow-up were included. The germline V gene encodes CDR1 LGHNA and CDR2 YSLEER. V dropped 1 base and J dropped 4 bases, with 14 bases sitting between them. This CDR3 comprises 16 residues.

This TCR derives from a human donor with glioblastoma. The sequencing used blood, collected after dendritic cell vaccination. This chain links TRBV4-3 with TRBJ1-5, with D possibly matching TRBD1 (6 bases). CDR3 region: CASSQVFGTLNQPQHF. The CDR3 coding sequence is TGCGCCAGCAGCCAAGTCTTCGGGACACTAAATCAGCCCCAGCATTTT.